These 31 T cell receptor beta chains originate from one sample sequenced in a study of cytomegalovirus exposure and HLA in healthy donors. This PCR relied on a set of 60 Vbeta primers and 13 Jbeta primers. Sequencing used immunoSEQ multiplex PCR; TCRdb keeps in-frame clones, though not all of them. The table lists some 95,000 clones, 78% of them singletons. Sequencing input: PBMCs. These receptors originate from a woman between 40 and 50 years old in good health and CMV-seropositive.

This clone has a handful of counts. This chain connects TRBV10-3 to TRBJ2-1, with TRBD2 matching over 13 bases. V shed 4 bases, J shed 7 bases, and the junction held 4 bases outside the gene matches. The CDR3 covers 15 residues. Per germline, CDR1 ENHRY and CDR2 SYGVKD. The CDR3 spells CAISATSGRENEQFF. The CDR3 DNA follows: TGTGCCATCAGTGCCACTAGCGGGAGGGAGAATGAGCAGTTCTTC.

The table lists this clone with a count of one. V usage is TRBV5-4 and J usage is TRBJ1-5; a possible D gene is TRBD1 (5 bases). The CDR3 runs 16 residues. Trimming removed 5 bases at V and 0 bases at J, with 15 bases between. CDR1 and CDR2 from the germline V gene are SGHNT and YYREEE (reference sequence). The CDR3 nucleotides read TGTGCCAGCAGACCGGCCCAGGGTTATAGCAATCAGCCCCAGCATTTT. This encodes CASRPAQGYSNQPQHF.

The V gene is TRBV16, the J gene TRBJ2-1, with TRBD2 as a possible D gene (6 bases). This CDR3 is built from 16 residues. V was shortened by 1 base and J by 9 bases, with 19 bases between the two germline ends. CDR1 KGHSY and CDR2 FQNENV come from the germline V gene. The CDR3 DNA follows: TGTGCCAGCAGCCAATTGAGCGGGTCCCTTTCTGGTGAGCAGTTCTTC. This encodes CASSQLSGSLSGEQFF.

This clone was seen many times. CDR3 nucleotide sequence: TGTGCCAGCAGTCCCCGGGTTTACGAGCAGTACTTC. It is translated as CASSPRVYEQYF. The chain has TRBV25-1 and TRBJ2-7; no reliable D call. The CDR3 totals 12 residues. CDR1 MGHDK and CDR2 SYGVNS come from the germline V gene. The V gene lost 5 bases and the J gene lost 4 bases, with 9 bases spanning the gap.

The rearrangement joins TRBV4-1 to TRBJ1-2; D unresolved. Germline CDR1 is MGHRA and CDR2 is YSYEKL. The CDR3 consists of 14 residues. The ends were cut back, 1 base at V and 7 bases at J, with 13 bases in the middle. CDR3 coding DNA: TGCGCCAGCAGCCAAGTATCAGGATTGGGTGGCTACACCTTC. Amino acid sequence: CASSQVSGLGGYTF.

This clone was picked up a small number of times. The chain uses TRBV6-6 and TRBJ2-7; the match to TRBD2 covers 7 bases. Germline CDR1 is MNHNY and CDR2 is SVGAGI (reference sequence). J was trimmed by 2 bases and V by 2 bases; bases with no gene match: 3. This CDR3 spans 14 amino acids. In nucleotides, the CDR3 is TGTGCCAGCAGTTACATGCTAGCGGCCTACGAGCAGTACTTC. Its protein product is CASSYMLAAYEQYF.

The rearrangement uses TRBV27 and TRBJ1-2, with a tentative D call TRBD1 (6 bases). V dropped 6 bases and J dropped 0 bases, with 8 bases sitting between them. CDR1 MNHEY and CDR2 SMNVEV come from the germline V gene (reference sequence). The CDR3 is made up of 13 amino acids. In DNA, the CDR3 is TGTGCCAGCAGAAGGGGGACTAACTATGGCTACACCTTC. It yields the protein CASRRGTNYGYTF.

The chain recombines TRBV2 with TRBJ1-3, with TRBD1 matching over 9 bases. The V and J ends lost 5 bases and 0 bases, in that order; junction bases with no gene match: 2. In germline, CDR1 is SNHLY, CDR2 FYNNEI. This CDR3 contains 15 residues. The CDR3 protein is CASSLDRGSGNTIYF. CDR3 DNA sequence: TGTGCCAGCAGTCTGGACAGGGGCTCTGGAAACACCATATATTTT.

As DNA, the CDR3 is TGTGCCAGCAGCACCCACACTAGCGGGGAGCAGTTCTTC. This sequence encodes CASSTHTSGEQFF. The chain uses TRBV9 and TRBJ2-1, with 9 nucleotides matching TRBD2. V lost 4 bases and J lost 10; bases outside the gene matches: 6. The CDR3 loop spans 13 amino acids. The V gene's germline CDR1 is SGDLS and CDR2 YYNGEE.

The DNA of the CDR3 is TGTGCCAGTAACATGGACAGGTTGGGTCAGCCCCAGCATTTT. Protein sequence: CASNMDRLGQPQHF. The chain has TRBV19 and TRBJ1-5, with 7 bases matching TRBD1. Germline CDR1 is LNHDA and CDR2 is SQIVND (reference sequence). This CDR3 is built from 14 residues. V was clipped by 7 bases and J by 6 bases; unmatched bases: 9.

The V and J genes are TRBV7-8 and TRBJ1-2; 9 nucleotides agree with TRBD1. Trimming cost V 4 bases and J 5 bases; bases outside gene matches: 8. Germline V gene sequence: CDR1 SGHVS, CDR2 FQNEAQ. This CDR3 has 15 residues. CDR3 DNA sequence: TGTGCCAGCAGCTCCCTTCCCGGGACAGGGTATGGCTACACCTTC. The encoded protein is CASSSLPGTGYGYTF.

This clone was seen just once. The chain links TRBV30 to TRBJ2-5; D is perhaps TRBD2 (6 bases). V gave up 7 bases and J gave up 5 bases, with 11 bases separating them. CDR1 is GTSNPN and CDR2 is SVGIG in the germline V gene (reference sequence). The CDR3 is 11 amino acids. The CDR3 loop is CASQGRETQYF. The CDR3 nucleotides read TGTGCCTCACAAGGGAGGGAGACCCAGTACTTC. Supplemented by reference TRBV30 and TRBJ2-5, the full variable domain reads SQTIHQWPATLVQPVGSPLSLECTVEGTSNPNLYWYRQAAGRGLQLLFYSVGIGQISSEVPQNLSASRPQDRQFILSSKKLLLSDSGFYLCASQGRETQYFGPGTRLLVL.

CDR3 region: CASSSSGGLAGFPYEQYF. The CDR3 bases are TGTGCCAGCAGCTCATCAGGGGGACTAGCGGGATTTCCCTACGAGCAGTACTTC. The chain recombines TRBV5-4 with TRBJ2-7, with 13 bases aligning to TRBD2. Germline lookup yields CDR1 SGHNT and CDR2 YYREEE (reference sequence). V shed 3 bases, J shed 2 bases, and the junction held 11 bases outside the gene matches. The CDR3 totals 18 residues. The full variable domain, in which reference TRBV5-4 and TRBJ2-7 provide the parts outside the CDR3, is ETGVTQSPTHLIKTRGQQVTLRCSSQSGHNTVSWYQQALGQGPQFIFQYYREEENGRGNFPPRFSGLQFPNYSSELNVNALELDDSALYLCASSSSGGLAGFPYEQYFGPGTRLTVT.

The chain carries TRBV4-2 and TRBJ2-5, with 7 nucleotides matching TRBD2. The germline CDR1 and CDR2 sequences are LGHNA and YNFKEQ. CDR3 length equals 20 residues. V dropped 0 bases and J dropped 2; count of bases not matched to a gene: 18. The CDR3 sequence is CASSQDPSLWGGEVQETQYF. The DNA for the CDR3 is TGTGCCAGCAGCCAAGATCCGTCCCTATGGGGGGGGGAAGTTCAAGAGACCCAGTACTTC.

The chain links TRBV30 to TRBJ2-1, with 9 positions matching TRBD2. The CDR3 runs to 13 residues. The germline gives CDR1 GTSNPN, CDR2 SVGIG (reference sequence). J lost 9 bases, V lost 8 bases, and 11 bases had no gene match. The CDR3 here is CAGTREGLGEQFF. The CDR3 coding sequence is TGTGCCGGAACGCGGGAGGGCCTAGGTGAGCAGTTCTTC.

This clone came up a few times. The V and J genes are TRBV5-1 and TRBJ2-7, with 8 positions matching TRBD2. Looked up from germline, CDR1 is SGHRS and CDR2 is YFSETQ. V dropped 1 base and J dropped 3; count of bases not matched to a gene: 3. The CDR3 sequence is 14 residues long. CDR3 amino acids: CASSLSSGGYEQYF. CDR3 nucleotides: TGCGCCAGCAGCTTGTCCAGCGGGGGCTACGAGCAGTACTTC. Supplemented by reference TRBV5-1 and TRBJ2-7, the full variable domain reads KAGVTQTPRYLIKTRGQQVTLSCSPISGHRSVSWYQQTPGQGLQFLFEYFSETQRNKGNFPGRFSGRQFSNSRSEMNVSTLELGDSALYLCASSLSSGGYEQYFGPGTRLTVT.

The chain joins TRBV5-1 to TRBJ1-1; possibly TRBD1 for D (5 bases). V lost 5 bases to trimming and J lost 0 bases, with 11 bases between them. CDR1 and CDR2 from the germline V gene are SGHRS and YFSETQ. The CDR3 has 14 residues. The CDR3 region is CASSSLTVNTEAFF. In nucleotides, the CDR3 is TGCGCCAGCAGTTCCTTGACAGTGAACACTGAAGCTTTCTTT.

The gene calls are TRBV6-5 and TRBJ2-5; D unclear. Matching the DNA end better, TRBJ2-7 makes the J call doubtful. This CDR3 comprises 13 residues. Germline V gene sequence: CDR1 MNHEY, CDR2 SVGAGI. CDR3 loop: CASSYAVGHEQYF. The CDR3 coding sequence is TGTGCCAGCAGTTACGCAGTTGGGCACGAGCAGTACTTC.

The chain is built from TRBV7-9 and TRBJ2-3, with D maybe TRBD1 (5 bases). The V gene lost 2 bases and the J gene lost 3 bases, with 9 bases spanning the gap. This CDR3 comprises 14 residues. Germline loops: CDR1 SEHNR, CDR2 FQNEAQ (reference sequence). Here the CDR3 DNA reads TGTGCCAGCAGCTTAAGGGCAGGGACAGATACGCAGTATTTT. Translated: CASSLRAGTDTQYF.

This clone has a handful of counts. The chain uses TRBV5-8 and TRBJ1-3; D uncertain. V was shortened by 1 base and J by 4 bases, with 12 bases between the two germline ends. The CDR3 is made up of 15 amino acids. Germline V gene sequence: CDR1 SGHTS, CDR2 YDEGEE. CDR3 protein: CASSLPSRPGNTIYF. In DNA, the CDR3 is TGTGCCAGCAGCTTGCCATCCAGGCCCGGAAACACCATATATTTT. Complete variable domain (other parts from reference TRBV5-8 and TRBJ1-3): EAGVTQSPTHLIKTRGQQATLRCSPISGHTSVYWYQQALGLGLQFLLWYDEGEERNRGNFPPRFSGRQFPNYSSELNVNALELEDSALYLCASSLPSRPGNTIYFGEGSWLTVV.

This rearrangement joins TRBV7-9 to TRBJ2-2; D not resolved. Per the germline V gene, CDR1 is SEHNR and CDR2 is FQNEAQ (reference sequence). The CDR3 extends over 14 amino acids. V was clipped by 5 bases and J by 0 bases, with 7 bases between them. DNA of the CDR3: TGTGCCAGCAGCCCGGGTTCGAACACCGGGGAGCTGTTTTTT. This codes for CASSPGSNTGELFF.

The genes are TRBV5-1 and TRBJ2-1; the D gene is possibly TRBD1 (6 bases). CDR3 length equals 15 residues. The V gene lost 0 bases and the J gene lost 7 bases, with 14 bases spanning the gap. Germline V gene data show CDR1 as SGHRS and CDR2 as YFSETQ. CDR3 in amino acids: CASSLVDRRVNEQFF. The CDR3 DNA reads TGCGCCAGCAGCTTGGTAGACAGGCGGGTAAATGAGCAGTTCTTC. Combining the CDR3 with reference TRBV5-1 and TRBJ2-1 gives the whole variable domain KAGVTQTPRYLIKTRGQQVTLSCSPISGHRSVSWYQQTPGQGLQFLFEYFSETQRNKGNFPGRFSGRQFSNSRSEMNVSTLELGDSALYLCASSLVDRRVNEQFFGPGTRLTVL.

The count of this clone is one. The chain couples TRBV19 to TRBJ2-3; 8 positions match TRBD2. The CDR3 runs to 16 residues. Germline V gene data show CDR1 as LNHDA and CDR2 as SQIVND (reference sequence). V gave up 1 base and J gave up 1 base; unmatched junction bases: 4. CDR3 region: CASSIVPGRGTDTQYF. The CDR3 DNA sequence: TGTGCCAGTAGTATAGTCCCCGGGAGGGGCACAGATACGCAGTATTTT.

This chain connects TRBV11-2 to TRBJ2-1, with 14 bases that match TRBD2. Germline V lookup: CDR1 SGHAT, CDR2 FQNNGV. The CDR3 covers 17 residues. Trimming cost V 2 bases and J 6 bases; bases outside gene matches: 6. CDR3 residues: CASSLQGTSGGGNEQFF. In DNA, the CDR3 is TGTGCCAGCAGCTTACAAGGGACTAGCGGGGGAGGCAATGAGCAGTTCTTC. Drawing the rest from reference TRBV11-2 and TRBJ2-1, the complete variable domain is EAGVAQSPRYKIIEKRQSVAFWCNPISGHATLYWYQQILGQGPKLLIQFQNNGVVDDSQLPKDRFSAERLKGVDSTLKIQPAKLEDSAVYLCASSLQGTSGGGNEQFFGPGTRLTVL.

V usage is TRBV7-9 and J usage is TRBJ2-7; 8 nucleotides line up with TRBD2. The CDR3 is made up of 15 amino acids. V shed 3 bases, J shed 5 bases, and the junction held 9 bases outside the gene matches. CDR1 and CDR2 from the germline V gene are SEHNR and FQNEAQ (reference sequence). This CDR3 reads CASSFGSGSLDEQYF. Here the CDR3 DNA reads TGTGCCAGCAGCTTCGGAAGCGGGAGCCTCGACGAGCAGTACTTC.

V usage is TRBV19 and J usage is TRBJ1-1; D may be TRBD1 (6 bases). The CDR3 runs 13 residues. Trimming removed 2 bases from V and 6 bases from J, with 10 bases in between. Looked up from germline, CDR1 is LNHDA and CDR2 is SQIVND (reference sequence). CDR3 loop: CASSIMGASEAFF. The DNA for the CDR3 is TGTGCCAGTAGTATAATGGGGGCGTCTGAAGCTTTCTTT.

The chain employs TRBV9 and TRBJ2-7; 10 positions agree with TRBD1. This CDR3 spans 18 amino acids. V trimming: 3 bases; J trimming: 3 bases; junction bases outside the gene matches: 15. Per germline, CDR1 SGDLS and CDR2 YYNGEE. Here the CDR3 DNA reads TGTGCCAGCAGCGCGTCTGGGGGTCCGGGACAGGGGAACTACGAGCAGTACTTC. Translated, it gives CASSASGGPGQGNYEQYF. Combining the CDR3 with reference TRBV9 and TRBJ2-7 gives the whole variable domain DSGVTQTPKHLITATGQRVTLRCSPRSGDLSVYWYQQSLDQGLQFLIQYYNGEERAKGNILERFSAQQFPDLHSELNLSSLELGDSALYFCASSASGGPGQGNYEQYFGPGTRLTVT.

The V and J genes are TRBV7-2 and TRBJ2-7, with a possible D match to TRBD2 (5 bases). The V gene lost 6 bases and the J gene lost 3 bases, with 15 bases spanning the gap. Germline CDR1 reads SGHTA; CDR2 reads FQGNSA. The CDR3 has 14 amino acids. CDR3 in amino acids: CASRLPGYGYEQYF. The CDR3, as DNA: TGTGCCAGCAGGCTTCCGGGGTACGGCTACGAGCAGTACTTC.

The V call is TRBV19, the J call TRBJ2-7, with 8 bases identical to TRBD2. J lost 4 bases, V lost 1 base, and 6 bases had no gene match. This CDR3 region has 15 residues. From germline, CDR1 is LNHDA and CDR2 SQIVND (reference sequence). This chain's CDR3 is CASSIGGSGTYEQYF. The CDR3, as DNA: TGTGCCAGTAGTATAGGGGGTAGCGGGACTTACGAGCAGTACTTC.

The CDR3 DNA sequence: TGTGCCAGCATGACTAGCGGGAACTACGAGCAGTACTTC. It is translated as CASMTSGNYEQYF. V usage is TRBV7-9 and J usage is TRBJ2-7; 11 bases are a match to TRBD2. V was pared by 7 bases and J by 3 bases, with 2 bases of the junction left unmatched. The CDR3 sequence is 13 residues long. CDR1 SEHNR and CDR2 FQNEAQ come from the germline V gene (reference sequence).

The chain employs TRBV6-5 and TRBJ1-2; 9 positions agree with TRBD1. This CDR3 is 13 amino acids long. Germline assignment: CDR1 MNHEY and CDR2 SVGAGI. V was clipped by 4 bases and J by 6 bases; unmatched bases: 3. CDR3 region: CASSLTGGDGYTF. CDR3 bases: TGTGCCAGCAGTTTGACAGGGGGTGATGGCTACACCTTC.